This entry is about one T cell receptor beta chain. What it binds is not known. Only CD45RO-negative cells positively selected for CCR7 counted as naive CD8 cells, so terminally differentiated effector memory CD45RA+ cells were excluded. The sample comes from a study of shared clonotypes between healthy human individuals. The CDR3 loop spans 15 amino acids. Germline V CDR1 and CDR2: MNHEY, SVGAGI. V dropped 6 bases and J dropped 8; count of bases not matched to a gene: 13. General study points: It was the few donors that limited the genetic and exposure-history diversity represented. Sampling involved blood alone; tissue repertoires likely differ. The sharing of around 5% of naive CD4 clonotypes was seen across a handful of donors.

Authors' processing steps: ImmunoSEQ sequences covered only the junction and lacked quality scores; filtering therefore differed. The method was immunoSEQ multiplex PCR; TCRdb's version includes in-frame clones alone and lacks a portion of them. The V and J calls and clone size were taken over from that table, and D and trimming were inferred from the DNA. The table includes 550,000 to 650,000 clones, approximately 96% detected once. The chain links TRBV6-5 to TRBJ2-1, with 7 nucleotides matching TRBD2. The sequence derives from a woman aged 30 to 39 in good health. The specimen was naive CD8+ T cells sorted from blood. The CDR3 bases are TGTGCCAGCAGCATCTGGCGGGAGCCTAGGGATGAGCAGTTCTTC. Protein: CASSIWREPRDEQFF.